Listed here is a single T cell receptor beta chain. This clonotype was recorded many times. Its antigen is not yet known. No base quality information exists; no much larger clone differs at one position. The sample is drawn from a study of blood T cells in healthy people across ages (dated by TCRdb to between 2014 and 2016). In the study overall: In model experiments, roughly one uniquely barcoded TCR beta cDNA molecule per two T cells was captured by template switching. To avoid experimental bias, donors of different ages were distributed randomly across sequencing lanes. The study analyzed two additional independent replicas of 1 million unique cDNA reads from the same blood draw for two donors, one aged 18 to 29 and one aged 80 or older. The study measured age-related changes in TCR beta repertoire diversity using deep sequencing normalized with unique cDNA molecular identifiers. Four age groups were formed from the donors: young (average approximately 15 years), middle-aged (approximately 41), aged (under 70) and long-lived (approximately 78). Overall study results and their limits: Observed TCR beta diversity correlated strongly with the percentage of naive T cells measured by flow cytometry. Compared with the aged group, the long-lived group had more naive CD4+ T cells, fewer expanded clones and increased TCR diversity, a pattern suggesting age selection. Estimates of total diversity based on one million sequenced T cells were considered lower bounds and underestimates. Since profiling was done on bulk unsorted PBMCs, naive and antigen-experienced compartments could not be conclusively compared. As age increased, observed TCR beta diversity per million T cells dropped in a roughly linear way, and a significant reduction was already evident by age 40. Donor CMV infection status was unknown, potentially confounding age-related changes in expanded clonotypes.

Taken from the germline V gene, the CDR1 and CDR2 loops are SGHVS and FNYEAQ. Deletion took 5 bases off V and 6 bases off J, with a span of 15 bases between the germline ends. The CDR3 runs 14 residues from the cysteine to the phenylalanine. Of the read, only the CDR3 DNA is kept; its 42 bases are in frame from base 1. Donors were 30 to 45 systemically healthy Caucasian individuals from Russia aged roughly 6 to 90 years. About 9.1 milliliters of peripheral blood were collected from each donor into EDTA-treated Vacutainer tubes. Ficoll-Paque density-gradient centrifugation was used to isolate PBMCs, with at least 6.5 million per sample. Total RNA was extracted from PBMCs with Trizol reagent, with at least 6 micrograms obtained per sample. For every donor, an aliquot of PBMCs went through flow cytometry to measure the percentages of naive CD45RAhigh/CD27high T cells. Library method: 5' RACE. The listed sequencing device is Illumina HiSeq 2500. A second PCR of roughly 6 to 12 cycles was run with a J-beta primer mix and a sample-barcoded 5' primer. A unique molecular identifier was introduced onto each TCR beta cDNA molecule by a template-switch 5' adaptor carrying 12 random nucleotides. Each sample yielded at least 2.5 million CDR3-containing paired-end reads. First-strand cDNA was synthesized from all RNA with the Mint cDNA synthesis kit, primed by a TRBC-specific oligonucleotide. Following uracil-DNA glycosylase treatment, a first 18-cycle PCR with universal primers M1SS and BC2_uni_R was performed on all cDNA. The original pipeline was this. For normalization, 1 million high-quality reads, each with a distinct molecular identifier, were randomly selected from each sample. Reads with shared molecular identifiers were discarded instead of being binned into consensus sequences. MiTCR, set to a Q25 quality threshold and the strictest error-elimination algorithm, was used for CDR3 identification, clonotype clustering and error correction. A nonparametric unseen species model with Euler transformation was used to estimate a lower bound on total TCR beta diversity. Using fastp at Q25 and MiXCR, TCRdb reprocessed the public reads and kept productive beta chains. All rows with the same CDR3 protein become a single entry with the most common DNA and genes. TCRdb, not the original authors, processed these V and J calls. A total of hundreds of thousands of distinct CDR3 sequences appear in this sample, about 32% of them only once. Approximately 15% of the sample goes to the ten largest clones.

The rearrangement combines TRBV7-6 with TRBJ2-3; D gene: possibly TRBD1, on 5 matching bases. This sequence originates from an elderly woman in good health. Donor details come from another sample of the same person, matched by shared clones. What was sequenced was blood. This receptor has the CDR3 CASSQQAPPDTQYF. The DNA is TGTGCCAGCAGCCAACAGGCGCCCCCGGATACGCAGTATTTT.